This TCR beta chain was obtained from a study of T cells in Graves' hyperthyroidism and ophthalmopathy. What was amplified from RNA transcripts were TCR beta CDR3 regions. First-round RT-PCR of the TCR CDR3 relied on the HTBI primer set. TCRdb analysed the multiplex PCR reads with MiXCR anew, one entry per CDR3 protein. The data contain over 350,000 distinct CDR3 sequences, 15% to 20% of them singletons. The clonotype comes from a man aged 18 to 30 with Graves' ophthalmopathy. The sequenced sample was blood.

The CDR3 loop is CSVTGLNTGELFF. The CDR3 nucleotides read TGCAGCGTCACGGGACTGAACACCGGGGAGCTGTTTTTT. The chain employs TRBV29-1 and TRBJ2-2; D is possibly TRBD2 (6 bases). The germline V and J ends were trimmed by 6 bases and 1 base, with 9 bases remaining between them. The germline V gene encodes CDR1 SQVTM and CDR2 ANQGSEA. CDR3 length: 13 residues.